These T cell receptor beta chains were read from a single sample in a study of cytomegalovirus exposure and HLA in healthy donors. Only in-frame clones appear in the TCRdb table, and some are missing; sequencing was by immunoSEQ multiplex PCR. Among about 180,000 clones listed, over 80% were seen once. The sequencing sample was made of PBMCs. These receptors were obtained from a girl under 18 in good health and CMV-seropositive. CDR3s include the opening cysteine and the closing phenylalanine or tryptophan. A D gene is named only where the DNA matches it firmly. Expanded clones get a size class; other rows say once, few or many, or leave the size out.

NA	TRBV29-1	TRBJ2-1	NA	CSVEADRTRRGVEQFF	TGCAGCGTTGAAGCCGACCGGACTAGAAGGGGGGTTGAGCAGTTCTTC
NA	TRBV7-8	TRBJ1-5	NA	CASSLEGVRANQPQHF	TGTGCCAGCAGCTTAGAGGGTGTCAGGGCCAATCAGCCCCAGCATTTT
NA	TRBV11-2	TRBJ2-3	TRBD2	CASSLLAGGAASTDTQYF	TGTGCCAGCAGCTTATTAGCGGGAGGTGCCGCTAGCACAGATACGCAGTATTTT
NA	TRBV10-1	TRBJ1-2	TRBD1	CASSESMGQGLSGYTF	TGCGCCAGCAGTGAGTCGATGGGACAGGGATTGTCTGGCTACACCTTC
NA	TRBV2	TRBJ2-7	NA	CASSEGTRRYF	TGTGCCAGCAGTGAAGGAACTAGGAGGTACTTC
NA	TRBV7-9	TRBJ1-4	NA	CASSQATTNEKLFF	TGTGCCAGCAGCCAGGCTACAACTAATGAAAAACTGTTTTTT
NA	TRBV7-9	TRBJ2-1	NA	CASSLMAGQNNEQFF	TGTGCCAGCAGCTTGATGGCGGGACAGAACAATGAGCAGTTCTTC
once	TRBV30	TRBJ2-7	TRBD2	CAWSPDSGISEQYF	TGTGCCTGGAGTCCGGATAGCGGGATATCCGAGCAGTACTTC
NA	TRBV4-1	TRBJ1-2	TRBD1	CASSQASGTDNYGYTF	TGCGCCAGCAGCCAAGCGTCCGGGACAGACAACTATGGCTACACCTTC
few	TRBV5-1	TRBJ1-5	NA	CASSYSGGNQPQHF	TGCGCCAGCAGCTACTCCGGGGGCAATCAGCCCCAGCATTTT
NA	TRBV7-9	TRBJ1-2	TRBD1	CASSPGDRNYGYTF	TGTGCCAGCAGCCCCGGGGACAGGAACTATGGCTACACCTTC
NA	TRBV30	TRBJ1-2	TRBD1	CAWSVATGSRGYTF	TGTGCCTGGAGTGTCGCGACAGGGTCACGGGGCTACACCTTC
NA	TRBV5-1	TRBJ2-7	TRBD2	CASSLSAGGIYEQYF	TGCGCCAGCAGCTTATCTGCGGGAGGGATCTACGAGCAGTACTTC
once	TRBV15	TRBJ2-1	NA	CATSVRVDYNEQFF	TGTGCCACCAGCGTCCGGGTGGACTACAATGAGCAGTTCTTC
NA	TRBV6-1	TRBJ1-5	TRBD1	CASSGIRGQIINQPQHF	TGTGCCAGCAGTGGTATTAGGGGACAGATAATTAATCAGCCCCAGCATTTT
few	TRBV5-1	TRBJ2-7	TRBD2	CASSPGTSLTYEQYF	TGCGCCAGCAGTCCCGGGACTAGCCTAACCTACGAGCAGTACTTC
NA	TRBV2	TRBJ1-5	NA	CASQLDFSNQPQHF	TGTGCCAGCCAACTGGACTTTAGCAATCAGCCCCAGCATTTT
NA	TRBV19	TRBJ1-5	TRBD1	CASSTPDRGLYQPQHF	TGTGCCAGTAGTACTCCTGACAGGGGGCTGTATCAGCCCCAGCATTTT
NA	TRBV27	TRBJ2-4	NA	CASSLSAENIQYF	TGTGCCAGCAGTTTATCGGCGGAAAACATTCAGTACTTC
NA	TRBV7-9	TRBJ1-5	NA	CASSLVRGQPQHF	TGTGCCAGCAGCTTAGTACGGGGACAGCCCCAGCATTTT
once	TRBV29-1	TRBJ1-5	NA	CSVEVGAGEPQHF	TGCAGCGTTGAAGTTGGGGCTGGGGAGCCCCAGCATTTT
once	TRBV6-5	TRBJ2-5	TRBD1	CASTEGGAETQYF	TGTGCCAGCACTGAAGGGGGCGCGGAGACCCAGTACTTC
few	TRBV5-4	TRBJ2-1	TRBD2	CASSLKSGSYNEQFF	TGTGCCAGCAGCTTAAAAAGCGGGAGCTACAATGAGCAGTTCTTC
NA	TRBV9	TRBJ1-1	TRBD1	CASSVTTGMNTEAFF	TGTGCCAGCAGCGTGACGACAGGGATGAACACTGAAGCTTTCTTT
NA	TRBV1	TRBJ2-3	NA	CTSSHRTSGSSEDTQYF	TGCACCAGCAGCCACCGGACTAGCGGGAGTTCGGAAGATACGCAGTATTTT
NA	TRBV4-1	TRBJ2-1	TRBD1	CASSQEWGQDYNEQFF	TGCGCCAGCAGCCAAGAGTGGGGACAGGACTACAATGAGCAGTTCTTC
NA	TRBV7-9	TRBJ2-2	NA	CASSSRFGGRLDTGELFF	TGTGCCAGCAGCTCACGTTTTGGCGGCAGATTGGACACCGGGGAGCTGTTTTTT
NA	TRBV6-1	TRBJ2-7	TRBD2	CASSEPGLGSYEQYF	TGTGCCAGCAGTGAACCGGGACTAGGATCCTACGAGCAGTACTTC
few	TRBV5-4	TRBJ1-1	NA	CASAFRGGAAEAFF	TGTGCCAGCGCGTTTAGGGGGGGCGCAGCGGAAGCTTTCTTT
NA	TRBV7-2	TRBJ2-1	TRBD2	CASSNPGTSGRAYNEQFF	TGTGCCAGCAGCAATCCCGGGACTAGCGGGAGGGCCTACAATGAGCAGTTCTTC
NA	TRBV4-1	TRBJ2-7	TRBD2	CASSQGDWTSGRAKGYEQYF	TGCGCCAGCAGCCAAGGGGACTGGACTAGCGGGAGGGCCAAGGGCTACGAGCAGTACTTC
few	TRBV11-2	TRBJ2-1	TRBD2	CASSFRSSLAPSSYNEQFF	TGTGCCAGCAGCTTCCGATCGTCACTAGCGCCGAGCTCCTACAATGAGCAGTTCTTC
few	TRBV9	TRBJ2-3	TRBD1	CASSVVDRGGTDTQYF	TGTGCCAGCAGCGTAGTTGACAGGGGCGGCACAGATACGCAGTATTTT
NA	TRBV7-2	TRBJ2-5	TRBD2	CASSSTSGQETQYF	TGTGCCAGCAGCTCCACTAGCGGACAAGAGACCCAGTACTTC
few	TRBV6-5	TRBJ1-1	NA	CASSYSILAGNTEAFF	TGTGCCAGCAGTTACTCGATTTTGGCAGGGAACACTGAAGCTTTCTTT
NA	TRBV30	TRBJ1-3	NA	CAWSLGGGRDTIYF	TGTGCCTGGAGTTTAGGTGGGGGCAGAGACACCATATATTTT
NA	TRBV11-2	TRBJ2-7	NA	CASSLVVRTYEQYF	TGTGCCAGCAGCTTAGTGGTCAGAACCTACGAGCAGTACTTC
NA	TRBV29-1	TRBJ2-2	NA	CSVRDTGELFF	TGCAGCGTTCGAGACACCGGGGAGCTGTTTTTT
few	TRBV5-1	TRBJ1-1	NA	CASSLPMNTEAFF	TGCGCCAGCAGCTTGCCAATGAACACTGAAGCTTTCTTT
few	TRBV19	TRBJ1-2	NA	CASSPGMAGANYGYTF	TGTGCCAGTAGTCCGGGAATGGCAGGAGCTAACTATGGCTACACCTTC
NA	TRBV4-3	TRBJ2-7	TRBD2	CASSQDILAGAYEQYF	TGCGCCAGCAGCCAAGATATACTAGCGGGGGCCTACGAGCAGTACTTC
few	TRBV30	TRBJ2-5	NA	CAWKALGGQETQYF	TGTGCCTGGAAAGCTCTAGGAGGACAAGAGACCCAGTACTTC